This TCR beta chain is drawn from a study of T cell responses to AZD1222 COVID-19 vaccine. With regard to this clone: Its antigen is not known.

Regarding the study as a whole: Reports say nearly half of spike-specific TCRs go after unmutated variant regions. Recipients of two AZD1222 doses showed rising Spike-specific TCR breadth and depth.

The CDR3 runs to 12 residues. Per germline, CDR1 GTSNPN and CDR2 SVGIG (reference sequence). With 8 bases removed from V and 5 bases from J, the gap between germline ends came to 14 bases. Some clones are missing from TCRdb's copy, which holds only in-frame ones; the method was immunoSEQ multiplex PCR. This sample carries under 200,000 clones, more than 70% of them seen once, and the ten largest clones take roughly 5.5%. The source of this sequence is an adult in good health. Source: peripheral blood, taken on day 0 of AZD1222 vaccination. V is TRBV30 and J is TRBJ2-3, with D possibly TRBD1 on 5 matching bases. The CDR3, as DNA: TGTGCCCGACAAGGGGTGGGAGATACGCAGTATTTT. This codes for CARQGVGDTQYF.